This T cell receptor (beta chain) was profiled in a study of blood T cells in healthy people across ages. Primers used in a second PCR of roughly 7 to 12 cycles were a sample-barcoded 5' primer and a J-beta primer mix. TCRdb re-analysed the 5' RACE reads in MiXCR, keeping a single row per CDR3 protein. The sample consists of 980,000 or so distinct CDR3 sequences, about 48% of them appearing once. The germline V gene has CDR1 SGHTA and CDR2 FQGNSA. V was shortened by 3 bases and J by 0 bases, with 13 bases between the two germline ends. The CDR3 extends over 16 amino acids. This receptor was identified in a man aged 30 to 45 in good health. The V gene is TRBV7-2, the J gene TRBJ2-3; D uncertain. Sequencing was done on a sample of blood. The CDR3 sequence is CASSFRHSPSTDTQYF. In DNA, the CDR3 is TGTGCCAGCAGCTTTAGACACTCTCCTAGCACAGATACGCAGTATTTT.